This TCR beta chain was obtained from a study of blood T cell repertoires in COVID-19. The overall study: Researchers got acute and convalescent COVID-19 samples from the United States, Italy and Spain.

This CDR3 contains 17 residues. V lost 6 bases, J lost 6 bases, and 8 bases stayed unmatched. CDR1 and CDR2 from the germline V gene are LGHNT and FRNRAP. Per the study methods: Counts of nucleated cells, estimated from reference gene primer amplification, were obtained. Assay used: immunoSEQ multiplex PCR; TCRdb lists only in-frame clones, some missing. The V and J calls and clone size are taken from that table; D and trimming were inferred from the DNA. The sample records about 110,000 clones, approximately 88% being singletons. The chain uses TRBV12-5 and TRBJ2-2; TRBD2 agrees at 15 bases. Material for sequencing was peripheral blood. This sequence was found in a human donor in a cohort sampled during active COVID-19. CDR3 sequence: CASGPGLAGGGSGELFF. Here the CDR3 DNA reads TGTGCTAGTGGGCCGGGACTAGCGGGAGGAGGCTCCGGGGAGCTGTTTTTT.